This T cell receptor (beta chain) came from a study of blood T cell repertoires in COVID-19. About the study: COVID-19 samples from acute and convalescent phases originated in the United States, Italy and Spain.

The ends lost 4 bases at V and 2 bases at J; junction bases unmatched: 3. CDR1 is LNHNV, CDR2 YYDKDF, per germline (reference sequence). The CDR3 extends over 16 amino acids. The data were produced by immunoSEQ multiplex PCR, yet TCRdb's version contains in-frame clones alone and is incomplete. This table holds fewer than 250,000 clones, around four fifths found once. The chain has TRBV15 and TRBJ2-3; 13 bases map to TRBD2. This sequence originates from a man aged 50-60 years with active or convalescent COVID-19. The material sequenced was peripheral blood. The CDR3 bases are TGTGCCACCAGCACGGGACTAGCGGGGTCCACAGATACGCAGTATTTT. It encodes CATSTGLAGSTDTQYF.